This T cell receptor beta chain came from a study of shared clonotypes between healthy human individuals. CDR3 size: 16 residues. V trimming: 2 bases; J trimming: 2 bases; junction bases outside the gene matches: 9. Germline CDR1 reads SGHDT; CDR2 reads YYEEEE. The method was immunoSEQ multiplex PCR; TCRdb's version includes in-frame clones alone and lacks a portion of them. The sample consists of about 2.3 million clones, 85% to 95% of them appearing once. The receptor was derived from a young man in good health. Some clones in this sample may be carry-over from other donors' samples. The chain carries TRBV5-6 and TRBJ2-7; 8 bases match TRBD1. Sequences were obtained from naive CD4+ T cells from PBMCs. The subset was: CD45RA+ positively selected. CDR3 DNA: TGTGCCAGCAGCTTTCGGTCGCCAGGGGGCCCCTACGAGCAGTACTTC. It encodes CASSFRSPGGPYEQYF.